The 11 T cell receptor beta chains given below trace back to one sample, sequenced in a study of T-cell reconstitution after alpha-beta-depleted transplantation in children. Preparation of the TCRbeta library was carried out with unique molecular identifiers. TCRdb re-analysed the PCR reads in MiXCR, keeping a single row per CDR3 protein. Of 100,000 to 120,000 distinct CDR3 sequences listed, under 13% were seen once; the top ten hold more than 7%. The sample consisted of PBMCs from the stem cell graft donor, taken from the stem cell graft. The source of these receptors is a human donor who donated a stem cell graft to a child with acute lymphoblastic leukemia.

This clonotype was counted at least ten times. CDR3 amino acids: CASSDGRGEKLFF. As DNA, the CDR3 is TGTGCCAGCAGTGATGGACGGGGTGAAAAACTGTTTTTT. The rearrangement links TRBV6-1 to TRBJ1-4; D gene ambiguous. The CDR3 consists of 13 residues. Between the trimmed V and J ends, which lost 3 bases and 7 bases, there was a span of 9 bases. Germline loops: CDR1 MNHNS, CDR2 SASEGT.

This clonotype was counted many times. V gene TRBV5-1 combines with J gene TRBJ2-1; the D gene is possibly TRBD1 (6 bases). The CDR3 consists of 15 residues. V dropped 0 bases and J dropped 1 base, with 8 bases sitting between them. Germline V CDR1 and CDR2: SGHRS, YFSETQ. DNA for the CDR3: TGCGCCAGCAGCTTGGACAGGGATTCCTACAATGAGCAGTTCTTC. Translating gives CASSLDRDSYNEQFF.

Ten or more counts support this clonotype. The V and J genes are TRBV12-3 or TRBV12-4 and TRBJ1-1; 8 bases match TRBD1. This CDR3 contains 15 residues. Trimming took 5 bases from V and 0 from J; bases not matched to a gene: 5. The CDR3 DNA sequence: TGTGCCAGCAGTATGGACAGGGCAATGAACACTGAAGCTTTCTTT. Encoded protein: CASSMDRAMNTEAFF.

This clonotype was picked up many times. The chain carries TRBV20-1 and TRBJ1-2; D is uncertain. The CDR3 extends over 11 amino acids. Per germline, CDR1 DFQATT and CDR2 SNEGSKA (reference sequence). The V and J ends lost 3 bases and 8 bases respectively, with 10 bases between them. CDR3 DNA: TGCAGTGCTAGTGCAGGCCACGGCTACACCTTC. Translated, it gives CSASAGHGYTF.

This clonotype was seen many times. The chain uses TRBV5-1 and TRBJ2-5, with TRBD2 as a possible D gene (7 bases). The V gene lost 6 bases and the J gene lost 1 base, with 13 bases spanning the gap. CDR1 and CDR2 from the germline V gene are SGHRS and YFSETQ. This CDR3 has 14 amino acids. The CDR3 is CASKVGGAQETQYF. The CDR3, as DNA: TGCGCCAGCAAGGTGGGGGGGGCCCAAGAGACCCAGTACTTC. Looking up the rest from reference TRBV5-1 and TRBJ2-5 gives the full variable domain: KAGVTQTPRYLIKTRGQQVTLSCSPISGHRSVSWYQQTPGQGLQFLFEYFSETQRNKGNFPGRFSGRQFSNSRSEMNVSTLELGDSALYLCASKVGGAQETQYFGPGTRLLVL.

This clonotype was observed at least ten times. The chain employs TRBV28 and TRBJ1-6; 12 bases align to TRBD1. Germline CDR1 is MDHEN and CDR2 is SYDVKM. Unmatched junction bases numbered 3, after V lost 3 bases and J lost 6 bases. The CDR3 runs 16 residues. This CDR3 is CASSLGTGGLNSPLHF. In DNA, the CDR3 is TGTGCCAGCAGTTTGGGGACAGGGGGCCTTAATTCACCCCTCCACTTT. The complete variable domain, with remaining parts taken from reference TRBV28 and TRBJ1-6, reads DVKVTQSSRYLVKRTGEKVFLECVQDMDHENMFWYRQDPGLGLRLIYFSYDVKMKEKGDIPEGYSVSREKKERFSLILESASTNQTSMYLCASSLGTGGLNSPLHFGNGTRLTVT.

This clonotype showed up many times. The chain combines TRBV12-3 or TRBV12-4 with TRBJ2-6, with 7 bases matching TRBD2. The CDR3 has 16 residues. V lost 7 bases to trimming and J lost 4 bases; unmatched junction nucleotides: 10. The CDR3 bases are TGTGCCAGCACCCCCGGGCGGGGGTACGGGGCCAACGTCCTGACTTTC. It specifies CASTPGRGYGANVLTF.

Many counts were recorded for this clonotype. This sequence joins TRBV7-9 and TRBJ2-1; D not certain. CDR3 length: 13 amino acids. V was clipped by 4 bases and J by 10 bases, with 14 bases between them. The germline V gene encodes CDR1 SEHNR and CDR2 FQNEAQ (reference sequence). In nucleotides, the CDR3 is TGTGCCAGCAGCTCAGGTGGCGGCAGGGAGCAGTTCTTC. Translated: CASSSGGGREQFF.

This clonotype was seen many times. The gene calls are TRBV6-5 and TRBJ2-1; D call uncertain. The germline V gene encodes CDR1 MNHEY and CDR2 SVGAGI. The CDR3 runs to 14 residues. V dropped 6 bases and J dropped 0 bases, with 9 bases sitting between them. This CDR3 reads CASRSLGSYNEQFF. CDR3 in DNA: TGTGCCAGCAGGAGCCTAGGCTCCTACAATGAGCAGTTCTTC.

This clonotype has only one observation. The rearrangement uses TRBV5-1 and TRBJ2-7; 10 nucleotides line up with TRBD1. The trim removed 3 bases at V and 0 bases at J, leaving 6 bases unmatched. The CDR3 is 16 amino acids. Per the germline V gene, CDR1 is SGHRS and CDR2 is YFSETQ. The DNA of the CDR3 is TGCGCCAGCAGCTCAACGACAGGGGGCCACTCCTACGAGCAGTACTTC. Its protein is CASSSTTGGHSYEQYF.

This clonotype was detected ten times or more. The rearrangement uses TRBV19 and TRBJ1-5; D is perhaps TRBD1 (5 bases). The CDR3 is 14 amino acids. V lost 3 bases to trimming and J lost 2 bases, with 8 bases between them. Per germline, CDR1 LNHDA and CDR2 SQIVND (reference sequence). DNA of the CDR3: TGTGCCAGTAGTATCTGGGGCGGCAATCAGCCCCAGCATTTT. The encoded protein is CASSIWGGNQPQHF.